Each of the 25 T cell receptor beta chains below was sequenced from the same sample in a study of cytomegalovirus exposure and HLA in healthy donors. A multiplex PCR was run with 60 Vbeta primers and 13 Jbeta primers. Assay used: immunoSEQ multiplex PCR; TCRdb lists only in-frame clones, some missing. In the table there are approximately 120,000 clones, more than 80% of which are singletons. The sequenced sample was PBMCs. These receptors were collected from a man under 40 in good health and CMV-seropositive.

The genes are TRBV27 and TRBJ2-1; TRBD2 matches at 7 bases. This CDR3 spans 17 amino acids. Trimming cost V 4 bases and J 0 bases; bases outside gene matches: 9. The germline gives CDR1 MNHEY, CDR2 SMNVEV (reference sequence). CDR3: CASSSLAGGSSYNEQFF. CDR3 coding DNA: TGTGCCAGCAGTTCCTTAGCGGGTGGCAGCTCCTACAATGAGCAGTTCTTC.

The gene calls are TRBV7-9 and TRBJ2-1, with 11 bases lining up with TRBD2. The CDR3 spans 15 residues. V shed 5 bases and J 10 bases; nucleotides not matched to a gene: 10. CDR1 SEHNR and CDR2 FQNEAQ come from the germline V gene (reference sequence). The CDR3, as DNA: TGTGCCAGCAGCCTTATAGCGGGGGGGCCGGAGGAGCAGTTCTTC. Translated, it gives CASSLIAGGPEEQFF.

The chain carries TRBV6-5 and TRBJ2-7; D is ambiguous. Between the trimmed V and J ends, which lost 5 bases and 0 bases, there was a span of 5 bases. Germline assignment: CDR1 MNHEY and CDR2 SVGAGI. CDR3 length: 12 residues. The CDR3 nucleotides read TGTGCCAGCAGTGGGCCCTCCTACGAGCAGTACTTC. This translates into CASSGPSYEQYF.

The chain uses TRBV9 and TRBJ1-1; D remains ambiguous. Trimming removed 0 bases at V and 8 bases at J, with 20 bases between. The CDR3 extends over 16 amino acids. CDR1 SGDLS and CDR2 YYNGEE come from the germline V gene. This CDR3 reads CASSVVRSGDRHEAFF. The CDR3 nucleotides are TGTGCCAGCAGCGTAGTAAGAAGCGGTGACCGACACGAAGCTTTCTTT.

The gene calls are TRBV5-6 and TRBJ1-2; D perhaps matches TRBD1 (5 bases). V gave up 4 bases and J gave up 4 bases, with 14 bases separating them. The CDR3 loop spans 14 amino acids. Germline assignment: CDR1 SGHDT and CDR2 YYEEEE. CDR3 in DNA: TGTGCCAGCAGCATCGGGCAGGGTGGCTATGGCTACACCTTC. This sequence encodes CASSIGQGGYGYTF.

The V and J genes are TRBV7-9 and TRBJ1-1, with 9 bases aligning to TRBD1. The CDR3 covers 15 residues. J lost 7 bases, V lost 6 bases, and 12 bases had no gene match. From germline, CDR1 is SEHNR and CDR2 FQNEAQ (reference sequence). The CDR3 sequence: CASSLGGQGYLEAFF. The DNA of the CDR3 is TGTGCCAGCAGTTTGGGGGGACAGGGTTATCTTGAAGCTTTCTTT.

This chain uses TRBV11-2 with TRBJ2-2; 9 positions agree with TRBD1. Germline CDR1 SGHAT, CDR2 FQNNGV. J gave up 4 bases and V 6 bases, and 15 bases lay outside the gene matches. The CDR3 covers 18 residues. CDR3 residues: CASSQGTGWVSRTGELFF. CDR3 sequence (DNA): TGTGCCAGCAGTCAAGGGACAGGGTGGGTTTCCCGCACCGGGGAGCTGTTTTTT.

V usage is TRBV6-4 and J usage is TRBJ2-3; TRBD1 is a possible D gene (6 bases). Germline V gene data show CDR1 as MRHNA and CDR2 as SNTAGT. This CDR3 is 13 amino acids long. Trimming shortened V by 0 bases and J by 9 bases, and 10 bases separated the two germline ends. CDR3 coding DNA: TGTGCCAGCAGTGACTCAATGGGGACAACGCAGTATTTT. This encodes CASSDSMGTTQYF.

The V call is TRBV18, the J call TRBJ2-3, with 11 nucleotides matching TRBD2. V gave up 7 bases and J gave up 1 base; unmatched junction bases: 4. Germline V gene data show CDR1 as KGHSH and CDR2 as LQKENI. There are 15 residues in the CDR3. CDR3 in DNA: TGTGCCAGCTTTATGACTAGCGGGGGCACAGATACGCAGTATTTT. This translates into CASFMTSGGTDTQYF.

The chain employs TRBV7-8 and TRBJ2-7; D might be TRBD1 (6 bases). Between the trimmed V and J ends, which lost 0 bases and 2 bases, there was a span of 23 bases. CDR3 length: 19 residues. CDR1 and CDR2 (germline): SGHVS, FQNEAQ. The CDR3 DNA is TGTGCCAGCAGCTTAGCGAGATTCCCCGCTGGACAGTCTACCTACGAGCAGTACTTC. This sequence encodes CASSLARFPAGQSTYEQYF.

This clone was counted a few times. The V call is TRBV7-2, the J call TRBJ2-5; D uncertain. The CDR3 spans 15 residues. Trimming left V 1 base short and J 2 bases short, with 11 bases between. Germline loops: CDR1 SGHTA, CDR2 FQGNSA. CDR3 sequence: CASSLDPGAQETQYF. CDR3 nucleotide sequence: TGTGCCAGCAGCTTAGACCCGGGTGCACAAGAGACCCAGTACTTC.

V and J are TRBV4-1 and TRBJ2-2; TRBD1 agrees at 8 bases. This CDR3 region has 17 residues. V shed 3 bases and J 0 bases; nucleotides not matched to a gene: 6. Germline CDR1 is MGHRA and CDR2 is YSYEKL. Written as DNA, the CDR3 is TGCGCCAGCAGCCACCTAGGACAGGGTGCGAACACCGGGGAGCTGTTTTTT. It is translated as CASSHLGQGANTGELFF.

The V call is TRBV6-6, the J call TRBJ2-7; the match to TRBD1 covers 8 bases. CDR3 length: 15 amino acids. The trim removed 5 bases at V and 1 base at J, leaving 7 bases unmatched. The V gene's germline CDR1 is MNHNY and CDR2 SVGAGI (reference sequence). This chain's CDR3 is CASSTSTGGSYEQYF. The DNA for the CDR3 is TGTGCCAGCAGTACGTCCACAGGGGGATCCTACGAGCAGTACTTC.

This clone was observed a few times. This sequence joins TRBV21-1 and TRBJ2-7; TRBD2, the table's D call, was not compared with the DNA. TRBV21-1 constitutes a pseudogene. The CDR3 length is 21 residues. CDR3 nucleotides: TGTGCCAGCAGCGGCGGGGAAGTCCTAACACTTAGATCTTCCCGAAACTACGAGCAGTACTTC. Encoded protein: CASSGGEVLTLRSSRNYEQYF.

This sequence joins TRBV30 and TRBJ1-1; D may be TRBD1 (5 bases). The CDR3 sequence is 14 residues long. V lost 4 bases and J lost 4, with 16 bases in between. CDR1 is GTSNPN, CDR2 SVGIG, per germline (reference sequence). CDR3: CAWKGSPVGTEAFF. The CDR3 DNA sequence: TGTGCCTGGAAGGGGTCTCCAGTTGGCACTGAAGCTTTCTTT.

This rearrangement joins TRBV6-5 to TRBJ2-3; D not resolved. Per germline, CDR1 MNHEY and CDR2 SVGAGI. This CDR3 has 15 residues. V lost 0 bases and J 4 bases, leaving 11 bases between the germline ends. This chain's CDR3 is CASSYSPPSADTQYF. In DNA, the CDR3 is TGTGCCAGCAGTTACTCCCCCCCCAGCGCAGATACGCAGTATTTT.

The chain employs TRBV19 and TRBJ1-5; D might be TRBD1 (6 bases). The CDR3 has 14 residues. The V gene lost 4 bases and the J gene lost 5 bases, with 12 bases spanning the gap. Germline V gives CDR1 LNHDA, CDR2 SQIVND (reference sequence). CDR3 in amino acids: CASSTGELDQPQHF. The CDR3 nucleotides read TGTGCCAGTAGTACAGGGGAACTGGATCAGCCCCAGCATTTT.

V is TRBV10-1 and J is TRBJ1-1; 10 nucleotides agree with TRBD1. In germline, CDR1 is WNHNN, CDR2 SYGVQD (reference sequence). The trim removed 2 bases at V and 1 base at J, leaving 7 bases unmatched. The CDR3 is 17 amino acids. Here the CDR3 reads CASSEGTGVRENTEAFF. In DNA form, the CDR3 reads TGCGCCAGCAGTGAGGGGACAGGGGTTCGAGAGAACACTGAAGCTTTCTTT.

CDR3 in amino acids: CASSVTGVAAQYF. In DNA, the CDR3 is TGTGCCAGCAGTGTGACAGGGGTGGCGGCGCAGTACTTC. The chain carries TRBV2 and TRBJ2-4; 8 bases align to TRBD1. The CDR3 runs 13 residues. With V trimmed by 4 bases and J by 13 bases, 9 bases remained unmatched. Germline V gene lookup returns CDR1 SNHLY and CDR2 FYNNEI.

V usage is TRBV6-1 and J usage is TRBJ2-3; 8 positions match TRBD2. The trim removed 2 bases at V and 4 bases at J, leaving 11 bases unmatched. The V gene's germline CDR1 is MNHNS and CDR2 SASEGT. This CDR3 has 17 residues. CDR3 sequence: CASSEQLRRGAADTQYF. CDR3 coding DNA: TGTGCCAGCAGTGAACAGCTACGGCGGGGGGCCGCAGATACGCAGTATTTT.

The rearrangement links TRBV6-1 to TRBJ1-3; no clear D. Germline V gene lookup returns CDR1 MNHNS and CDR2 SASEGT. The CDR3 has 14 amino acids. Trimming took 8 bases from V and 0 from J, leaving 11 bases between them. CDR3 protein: CASERSYSGNTIYF. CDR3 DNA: TGTGCCAGCGAGAGATCATACTCTGGAAACACCATATATTTT.

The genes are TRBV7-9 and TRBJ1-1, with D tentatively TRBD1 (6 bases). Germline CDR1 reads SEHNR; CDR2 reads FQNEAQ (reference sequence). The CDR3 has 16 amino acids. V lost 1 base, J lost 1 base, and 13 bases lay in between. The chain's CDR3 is CASSLGSGHKNTEAFF. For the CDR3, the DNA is TGTGCCAGCAGCTTAGGTTCGGGACACAAGAACACTGAAGCTTTCTTT.

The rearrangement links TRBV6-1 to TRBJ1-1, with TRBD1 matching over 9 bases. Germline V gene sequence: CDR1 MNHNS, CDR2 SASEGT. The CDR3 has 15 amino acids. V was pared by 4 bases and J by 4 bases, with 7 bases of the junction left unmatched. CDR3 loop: CASSVQGARGTEAFF. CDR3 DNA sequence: TGTGCCAGCAGTGTACAGGGGGCGCGGGGCACTGAAGCTTTCTTT.

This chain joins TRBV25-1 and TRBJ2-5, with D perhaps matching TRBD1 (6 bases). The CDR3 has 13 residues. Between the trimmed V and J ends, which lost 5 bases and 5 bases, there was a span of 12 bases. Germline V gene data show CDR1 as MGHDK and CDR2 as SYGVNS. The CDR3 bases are TGTGCCAGCAGTAAACAGGGTAGGGAGACCCAGTACTTC. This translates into CASSKQGRETQYF.

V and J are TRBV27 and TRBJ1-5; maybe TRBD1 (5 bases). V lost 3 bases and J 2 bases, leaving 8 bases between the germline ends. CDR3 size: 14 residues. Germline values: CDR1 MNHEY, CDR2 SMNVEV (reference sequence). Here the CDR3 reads CASSFRGGNQPQHF. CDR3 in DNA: TGTGCCAGCAGTTTTCGGGGGGGCAATCAGCCCCAGCATTTT.